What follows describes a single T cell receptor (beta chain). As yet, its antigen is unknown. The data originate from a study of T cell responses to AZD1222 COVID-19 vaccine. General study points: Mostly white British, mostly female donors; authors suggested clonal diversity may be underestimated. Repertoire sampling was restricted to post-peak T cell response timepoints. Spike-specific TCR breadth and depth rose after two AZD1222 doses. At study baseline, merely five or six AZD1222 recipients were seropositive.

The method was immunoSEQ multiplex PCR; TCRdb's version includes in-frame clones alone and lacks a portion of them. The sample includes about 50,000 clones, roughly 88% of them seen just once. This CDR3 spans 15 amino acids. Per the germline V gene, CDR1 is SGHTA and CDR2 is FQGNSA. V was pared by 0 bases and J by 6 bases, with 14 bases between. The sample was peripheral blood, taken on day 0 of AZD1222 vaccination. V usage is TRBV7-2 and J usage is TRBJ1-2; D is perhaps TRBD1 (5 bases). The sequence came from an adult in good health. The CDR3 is CASSLAIARVDGYTF. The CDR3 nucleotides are TGTGCCAGCAGCTTAGCGATAGCCAGGGTGGATGGCTACACCTTC.